This TCR beta chain originates from a study of T cell repertoires and Cas9 in healthy adults. With V trimmed by 6 bases and J by 4 bases, 6 bases remained unmatched. Germline CDR1 and CDR2: LNHDA and SQIVND (reference sequence). This CDR3 region has 14 residues. The repertoire was sequenced with immunoSEQ multiplex PCR; TCRdb's copy has only in-frame clones and lacks some. Of fewer than 25,000 clones in the sample, more than 80% were seen once. This sequence joins TRBV19 and TRBJ1-2; 9 nucleotides agree with TRBD1. The sample consisted of CD4+ effector T cells (CD127+, CD25-, CD137-, CD154-) from PBMCs; culture status not recorded. This clonotype originated in a human donor in good health. CDR3 sequence: CASRTGGETYGYTF. As DNA, the CDR3 is TGTGCCAGTAGAACAGGGGGCGAGACCTATGGCTACACCTTC.